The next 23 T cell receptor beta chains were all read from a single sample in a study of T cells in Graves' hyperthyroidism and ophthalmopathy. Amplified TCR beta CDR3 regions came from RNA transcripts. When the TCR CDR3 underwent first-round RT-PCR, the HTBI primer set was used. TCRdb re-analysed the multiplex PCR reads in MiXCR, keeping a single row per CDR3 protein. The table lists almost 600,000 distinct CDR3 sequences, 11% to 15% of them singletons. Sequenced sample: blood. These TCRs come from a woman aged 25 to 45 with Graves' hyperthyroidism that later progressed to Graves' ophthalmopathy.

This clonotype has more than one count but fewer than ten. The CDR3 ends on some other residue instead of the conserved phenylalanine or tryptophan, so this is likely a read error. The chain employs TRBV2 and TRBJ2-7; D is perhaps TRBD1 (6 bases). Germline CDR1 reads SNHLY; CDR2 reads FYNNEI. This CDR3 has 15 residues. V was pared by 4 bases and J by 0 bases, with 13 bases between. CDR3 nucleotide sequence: TGTGCCAGCAGTGGGGGGCAGGTTTTCTCCTACGAGCAGTACCTC. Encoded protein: CASSGGQVFSYEQYL.

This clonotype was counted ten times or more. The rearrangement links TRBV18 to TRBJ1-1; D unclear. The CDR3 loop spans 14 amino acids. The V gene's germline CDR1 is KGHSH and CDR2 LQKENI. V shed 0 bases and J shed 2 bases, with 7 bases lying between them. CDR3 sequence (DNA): TGTGCCAGCTCACCACCCCATGGCAACACTGAAGCTTTCTTT. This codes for CASSPPHGNTEAFF.

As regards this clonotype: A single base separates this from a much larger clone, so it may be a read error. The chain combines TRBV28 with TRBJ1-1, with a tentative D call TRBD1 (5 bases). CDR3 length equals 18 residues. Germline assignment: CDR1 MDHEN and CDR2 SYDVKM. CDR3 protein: CASGFPGRPSLRGTEAFF. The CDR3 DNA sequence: TGTGCCAGCGGTTTCCCGGGACGTCCCTCCCTTCGCGGCACTGAAGCTTTCTTT.

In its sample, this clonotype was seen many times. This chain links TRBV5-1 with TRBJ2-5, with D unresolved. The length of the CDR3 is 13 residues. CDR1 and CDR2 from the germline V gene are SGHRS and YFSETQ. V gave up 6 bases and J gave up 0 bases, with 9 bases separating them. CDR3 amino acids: CASNHGYQETQYF. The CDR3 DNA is TGCGCCAGCAACCACGGATACCAAGAGACCCAGTACTTC. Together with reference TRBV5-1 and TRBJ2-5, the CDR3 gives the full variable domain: KAGVTQTPRYLIKTRGQQVTLSCSPISGHRSVSWYQQTPGQGLQFLFEYFSETQRNKGNFPGRFSGRQFSNSRSEMNVSTLELGDSALYLCASNHGYQETQYFGPGTRLLVL.

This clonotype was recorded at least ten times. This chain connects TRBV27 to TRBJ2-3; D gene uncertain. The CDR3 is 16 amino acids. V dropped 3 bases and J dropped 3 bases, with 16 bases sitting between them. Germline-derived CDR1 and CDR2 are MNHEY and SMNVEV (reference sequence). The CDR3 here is CASSLYRADGTDTQYF. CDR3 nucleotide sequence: TGTGCCAGCAGTTTGTATAGGGCAGACGGAACAGATACGCAGTATTTT.

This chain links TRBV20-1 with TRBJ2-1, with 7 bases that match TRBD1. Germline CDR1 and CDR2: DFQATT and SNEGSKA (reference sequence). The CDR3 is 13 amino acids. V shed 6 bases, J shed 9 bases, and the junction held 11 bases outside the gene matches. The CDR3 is CSAPTGIRGEQFF. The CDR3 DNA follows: TGCAGTGCCCCGACAGGGATCCGTGGTGAGCAGTTCTTC.

The CDR3 sequence is CSARVSSGMLPSYEQYF. The CDR3 DNA sequence: TGCAGTGCTAGGGTGTCTAGCGGGATGCTTCCCTCCTACGAGCAGTACTTC. The chain couples TRBV20-1 to TRBJ2-7, with TRBD2 matching 9 bases. Unmatched junction bases numbered 12, after V lost 3 bases and J lost 0 bases. The CDR3 loop spans 17 amino acids. CDR1 and CDR2 (germline): DFQATT, SNEGSKA (reference sequence).

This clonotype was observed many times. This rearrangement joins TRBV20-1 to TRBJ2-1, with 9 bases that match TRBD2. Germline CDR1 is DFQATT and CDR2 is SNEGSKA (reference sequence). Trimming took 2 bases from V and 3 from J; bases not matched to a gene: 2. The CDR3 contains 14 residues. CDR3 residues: CSARPAGGYNEQFF. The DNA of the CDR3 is TGCAGTGCTAGACCAGCGGGAGGCTACAATGAGCAGTTCTTC.

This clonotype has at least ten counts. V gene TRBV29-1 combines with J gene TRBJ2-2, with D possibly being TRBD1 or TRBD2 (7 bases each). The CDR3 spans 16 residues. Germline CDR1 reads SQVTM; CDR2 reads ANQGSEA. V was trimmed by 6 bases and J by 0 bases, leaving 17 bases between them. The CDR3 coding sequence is TGCAGCGTCCGACACGGGGGGACAGCGAACACCGGGGAGCTGTTTTTT. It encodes CSVRHGGTANTGELFF.

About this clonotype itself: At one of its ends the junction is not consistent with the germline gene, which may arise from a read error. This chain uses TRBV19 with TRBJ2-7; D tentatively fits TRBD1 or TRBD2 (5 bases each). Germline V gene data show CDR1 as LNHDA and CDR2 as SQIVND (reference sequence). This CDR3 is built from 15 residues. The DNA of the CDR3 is TGTGTCAGTGGTGTCAGGGAGACGGACGGATACGAGCAGTACTTC. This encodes CVSGVRETDGYEQYF.

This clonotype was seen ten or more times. The CDR3 DNA sequence: TGTGCCAGCAGCTTGAAAGAAGAGACCCAGTACTTC. The encoded protein is CASSLKEETQYF. The genes are TRBV11-3 and TRBJ2-5; D ambiguous. The germline V gene has CDR1 SGHNT and CDR2 YENEEA. Trimming cost V 3 bases and J 3 bases, with 5 bases left between them. This CDR3 has 12 amino acids. Together with reference TRBV11-3 and TRBJ2-5, the CDR3 gives the full variable domain: EAGVVQSPRYKIIEKKQPVAFWCNPISGHNTLYWYLQNLGQGPELLIRYENEEAVDDSQLPKDRFSAERLKGVDSTLKIQPAELGDSAVYLCASSLKEETQYFGPGTRLLVL.

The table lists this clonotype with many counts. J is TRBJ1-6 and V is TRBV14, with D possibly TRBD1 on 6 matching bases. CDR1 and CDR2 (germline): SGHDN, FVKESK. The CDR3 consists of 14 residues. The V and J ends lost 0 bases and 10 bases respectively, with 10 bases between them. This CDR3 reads CASSQEGGRSPLHF. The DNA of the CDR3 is TGTGCCAGCAGCCAAGAAGGGGGACGATCACCCCTCCACTTT. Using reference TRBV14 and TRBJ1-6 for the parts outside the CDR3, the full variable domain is EAGVTQFPSHSVIEKGQTVTLRCDPISGHDNLYWYRRVMGKEIKFLLHFVKESKQDESGMPNNRFLAERTGGTYSTLKVQPAELEDSGVYFCASSQEGGRSPLHFGNGTRLTVT.

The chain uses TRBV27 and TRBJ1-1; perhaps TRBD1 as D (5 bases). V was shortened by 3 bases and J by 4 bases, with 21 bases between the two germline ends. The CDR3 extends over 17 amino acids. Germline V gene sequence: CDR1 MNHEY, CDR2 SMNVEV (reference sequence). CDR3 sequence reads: CASSFSGATDWTTEAFF. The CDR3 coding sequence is TGTGCCAGCAGTTTTTCCGGGGCGACAGATTGGACCACTGAAGCTTTCTTT.

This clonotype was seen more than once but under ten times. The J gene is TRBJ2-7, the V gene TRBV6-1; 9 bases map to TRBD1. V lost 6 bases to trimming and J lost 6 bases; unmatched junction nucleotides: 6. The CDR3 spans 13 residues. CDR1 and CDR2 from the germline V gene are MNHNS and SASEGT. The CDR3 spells CASRQGAGSEQYF. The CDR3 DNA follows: TGTGCCAGCAGACAGGGGGCAGGTTCCGAGCAGTACTTC.

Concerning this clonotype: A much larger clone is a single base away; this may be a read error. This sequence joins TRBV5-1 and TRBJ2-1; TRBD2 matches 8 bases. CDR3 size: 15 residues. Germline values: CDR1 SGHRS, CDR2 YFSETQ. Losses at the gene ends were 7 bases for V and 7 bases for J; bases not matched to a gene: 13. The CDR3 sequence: CASFAGAGDRNEQFF. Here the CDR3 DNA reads TGCGCCAGCTTCGCCGGAGCGGGAGATCGGAATGAGCAGTTCTTC.

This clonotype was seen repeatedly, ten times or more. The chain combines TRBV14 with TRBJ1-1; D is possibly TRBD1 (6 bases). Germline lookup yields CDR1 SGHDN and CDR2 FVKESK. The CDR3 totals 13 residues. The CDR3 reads CGVRGTLNTEAFF. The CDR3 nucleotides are TGTGGAGTCAGGGGAACGTTGAACACTGAAGCTTTCTTT.

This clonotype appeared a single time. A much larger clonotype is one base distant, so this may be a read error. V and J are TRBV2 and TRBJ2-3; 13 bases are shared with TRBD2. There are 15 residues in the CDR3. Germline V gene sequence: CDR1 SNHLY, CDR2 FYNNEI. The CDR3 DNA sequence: TGTCCCTCCACTGGGACTAGCGGGACCCCAGATACGCAGTATTTT. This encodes CPSTGTSGTPDTQYF.

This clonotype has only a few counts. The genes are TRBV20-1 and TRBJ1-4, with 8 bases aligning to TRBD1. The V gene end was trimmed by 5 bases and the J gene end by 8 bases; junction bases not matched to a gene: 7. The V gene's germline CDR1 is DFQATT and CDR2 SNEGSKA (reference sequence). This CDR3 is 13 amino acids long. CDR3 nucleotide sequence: TGCAGTGCTTTTTGGACAGGGTCAGAAAAACTGTTTTTT. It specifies CSAFWTGSEKLFF.

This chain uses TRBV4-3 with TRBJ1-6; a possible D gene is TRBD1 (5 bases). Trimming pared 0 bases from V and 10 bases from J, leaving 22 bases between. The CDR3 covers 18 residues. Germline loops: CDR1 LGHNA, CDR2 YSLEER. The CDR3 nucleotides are TGCGCCAGCAGCCAAGAAGCGGCCCCGGGACCTCGATACTCACCCCTCCACTTT. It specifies CASSQEAAPGPRYSPLHF.

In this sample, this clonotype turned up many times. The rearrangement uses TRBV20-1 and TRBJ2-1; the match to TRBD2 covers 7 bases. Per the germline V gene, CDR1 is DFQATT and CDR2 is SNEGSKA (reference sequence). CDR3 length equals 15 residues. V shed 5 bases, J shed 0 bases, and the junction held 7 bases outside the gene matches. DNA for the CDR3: TGCAGTGCTCGCCCTAGCGGTCGCTCCTACAATGAGCAGTTCTTC. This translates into CSARPSGRSYNEQFF.

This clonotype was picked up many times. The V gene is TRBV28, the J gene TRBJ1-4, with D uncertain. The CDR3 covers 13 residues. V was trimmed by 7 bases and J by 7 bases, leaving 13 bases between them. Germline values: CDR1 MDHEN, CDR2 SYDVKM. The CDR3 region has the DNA TGTGCCAGCAAGAACAGAGCAATTGAAAAACTGTTTTTT. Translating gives CASKNRAIEKLFF. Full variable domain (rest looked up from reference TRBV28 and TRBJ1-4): DVKVTQSSRYLVKRTGEKVFLECVQDMDHENMFWYRQDPGLGLRLIYFSYDVKMKEKGDIPEGYSVSREKKERFSLILESASTNQTSMYLCASKNRAIEKLFFGSGTQLSVL.

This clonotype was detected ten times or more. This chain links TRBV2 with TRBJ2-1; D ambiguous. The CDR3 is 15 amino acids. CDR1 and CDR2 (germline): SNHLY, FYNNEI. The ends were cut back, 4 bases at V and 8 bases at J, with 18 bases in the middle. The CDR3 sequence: CASSVGAVRSDEQFF. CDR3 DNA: TGTGCCAGCAGTGTGGGTGCTGTCAGGTCGGATGAGCAGTTCTTC.

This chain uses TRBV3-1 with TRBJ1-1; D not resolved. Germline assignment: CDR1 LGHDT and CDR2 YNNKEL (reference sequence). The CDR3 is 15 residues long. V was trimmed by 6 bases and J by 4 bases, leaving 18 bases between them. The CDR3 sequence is CASSFIFPPGTEAFF. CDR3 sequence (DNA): TGTGCCAGCAGTTTTATTTTCCCACCCGGCACTGAAGCTTTCTTT.